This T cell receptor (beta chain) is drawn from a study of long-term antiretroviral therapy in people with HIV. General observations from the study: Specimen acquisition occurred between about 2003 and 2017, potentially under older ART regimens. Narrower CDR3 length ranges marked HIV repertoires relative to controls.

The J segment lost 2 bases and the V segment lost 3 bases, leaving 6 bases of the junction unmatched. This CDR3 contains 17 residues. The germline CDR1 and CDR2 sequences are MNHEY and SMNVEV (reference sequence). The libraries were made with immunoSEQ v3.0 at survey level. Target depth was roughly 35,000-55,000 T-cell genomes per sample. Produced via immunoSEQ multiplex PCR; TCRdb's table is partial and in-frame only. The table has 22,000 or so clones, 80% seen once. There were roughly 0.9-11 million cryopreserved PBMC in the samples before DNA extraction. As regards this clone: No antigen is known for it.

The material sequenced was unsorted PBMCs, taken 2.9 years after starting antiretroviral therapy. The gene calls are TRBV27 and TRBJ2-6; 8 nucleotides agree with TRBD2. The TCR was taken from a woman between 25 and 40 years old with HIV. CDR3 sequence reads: CASSLNGGAAGANVLTF. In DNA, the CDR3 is TGTGCCAGCAGTTTGAACGGGGGGGCTGCTGGGGCCAACGTCCTGACTTTC. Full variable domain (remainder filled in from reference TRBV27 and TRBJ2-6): EAQVTQNPRYLITVTGKKLTVTCSQNMNHEYMSWYRQDPGLGLRQIYYSMNVEVTDKGDVPEGYKVSRKEKRNFPLILESPSPNQTSLYFCASSLNGGAAGANVLTFGAGSRLTVL.